One and the same sample provided the 14 T cell receptor beta chains below, sequenced in a study of OX40 agonist ivuxolimab in advanced cancers. The protocol was immunoSEQ multiplex PCR, while the TCRdb copy is restricted to in-frame clones and leaves out a portion. The table shows about 77,000 clones, with over 75% occurring only once. This sample comprised CD4+ or CD8+ T cells sorted from blood, obtained in a trial of the OX40 agonist ivuxolimab. Receptor source: an adult with an advanced solid tumor such as melanoma, head and neck, liver or kidney cancer.

For the CDR3, the DNA is TGTGCCAGCAGCCAAGACAGGGGGGCTGCAGATACGCAGTATTTT. Translated: CASSQDRGAADTQYF. The chain carries TRBV4-2 and TRBJ2-3; tentatively, D is TRBD1 (7 bases). The ends were cut back, 0 bases at V and 4 bases at J, with 11 bases in the middle. Germline V gives CDR1 LGHNA, CDR2 YNFKEQ. This CDR3 has 15 amino acids.

The V call is TRBV6-5, the J call TRBJ2-3; 8 nucleotides agree with TRBD2. This CDR3 spans 15 amino acids. Germline-derived CDR1 and CDR2 are MNHEY and SVGAGI. V was clipped by 6 bases and J by 5 bases; unmatched bases: 10. The DNA of the CDR3 is TGTGCCAGCAGAAGACCGGGACTAGGTCTAGATACGCAGTATTTT. Residues: CASRRPGLGLDTQYF.

The V gene is TRBV9, the J gene TRBJ1-2; no clear D. With 4 bases removed from V and 2 bases from J, the gap between germline ends came to 15 bases. Germline V gene lookup returns CDR1 SGDLS and CDR2 YYNGEE. The CDR3 loop spans 15 amino acids. The CDR3 DNA reads TGTGCCAGCAGCCCTCGTCCGGACCAGAACTATGGCTACACCTTC. As protein: CASSPRPDQNYGYTF. Full variable domain (missing parts from reference TRBV9 and TRBJ1-2): DSGVTQTPKHLITATGQRVTLRCSPRSGDLSVYWYQQSLDQGLQFLIQYYNGEERAKGNILERFSAQQFPDLHSELNLSSLELGDSALYFCASSPRPDQNYGYTFGSGTRLTVV.

With regard to this clone: The same CDR3 is also encoded by other DNA sequences in this sample. The chain combines TRBV2 with TRBJ2-1; 9 bases are shared with TRBD2. The germline gives CDR1 SNHLY, CDR2 FYNNEI. The CDR3 covers 17 residues. Trimming cost V 7 bases and J 1 base; bases outside gene matches: 11. The DNA of the CDR3 is TGTGCCAGCATGGATGGGCGGGGGGGGCGGTCCTACAATGAGCAGTTCTTC. Its protein product is CASMDGRGGRSYNEQFF.

The CDR3 DNA is TGTGCCAGCTCATCCGGGACGGCTACCTCCAATGGCTACACCTTC. This translates into CASSSGTATSNGYTF. The chain carries TRBV18 and TRBJ1-2, with D perhaps matching TRBD1 (5 bases). The germline V and J ends were trimmed by 5 bases and 6 bases, with 19 bases remaining between them. From germline, CDR1 is KGHSH and CDR2 LQKENI. This CDR3 spans 15 amino acids.

This clone was observed a handful of times. CDR3 sequence reads: CASSRAGLGEKLFF. CDR3 nucleotides: TGTGCCAGCAGCCGGGCGGGCCTGGGGGAAAAACTGTTTTTT. V and J are TRBV7-9 and TRBJ1-4; no firm D call. The CDR3 covers 14 residues. The V gene lost 5 bases and the J gene lost 8 bases, with 15 bases spanning the gap. The germline V gene encodes CDR1 SEHNR and CDR2 FQNEAQ (reference sequence).

This clone turned up a few times. The CDR3 sequence: CASSYLGGQFF. CDR3 coding DNA: TGCGCCAGCAGCTACCTTGGGGGGCAGTTCTTC. V usage is TRBV4-1 and J usage is TRBJ2-1; D is tentatively TRBD1 or TRBD2 (5 bases each). Germline assignment: CDR1 MGHRA and CDR2 YSYEKL. The CDR3 spans 11 residues. Trimming removed 5 bases from V and 12 bases from J, with 11 bases in between.

This clone was recorded a few times. V usage is TRBV5-1 and J usage is TRBJ2-5; 8 nucleotides agree with TRBD2. Germline V gene data show CDR1 as SGHRS and CDR2 as YFSETQ. The CDR3 totals 16 residues. With V trimmed by 0 bases and J by 1 base, 5 bases remained unmatched. In DNA, the CDR3 is TGCGCCAGCAGCTTGGGATCGGGAGGGACCCAAGAGACCCAGTACTTC. Its protein is CASSLGSGGTQETQYF. Using reference TRBV5-1 and TRBJ2-5 for the parts outside the CDR3, the full variable domain is KAGVTQTPRYLIKTRGQQVTLSCSPISGHRSVSWYQQTPGQGLQFLFEYFSETQRNKGNFPGRFSGRQFSNSRSEMNVSTLELGDSALYLCASSLGSGGTQETQYFGPGTRLLVL.

This chain uses TRBV30 with TRBJ1-2; no definite D call. Trimming stripped 4 bases from V and 8 bases from J, with 17 bases between. Germline V gene lookup returns CDR1 GTSNPN and CDR2 SVGIG (reference sequence). This CDR3 contains 13 residues. DNA of the CDR3: TGTGCCTGGACTCGCGGCGTGGCGGGAGGCTACACCTTC. It translates to CAWTRGVAGGYTF.

V gene TRBV28 combines with J gene TRBJ1-4; TRBD1 matches 7 bases. The V segment lost 5 bases and the J segment 7 bases; nucleotides outside the gene matches: 10. Germline V CDR1 and CDR2: MDHEN, SYDVKM. There are 15 residues in the CDR3. CDR3 in amino acids: CASSLSGTVREKLFF. Written as DNA, the CDR3 is TGTGCCAGCAGTCTCTCCGGGACAGTGCGTGAAAAACTGTTTTTT.

This sequence joins TRBV5-4 and TRBJ1-5; a weak D match, TRBD1 (6 bases). The ends were cut back, 0 bases at V and 6 bases at J, with 16 bases in the middle. The CDR3 has 16 residues. Germline V gene lookup returns CDR1 SGHNT and CDR2 YYREEE (reference sequence). The CDR3 reads CASSLARLADSQPQHF. CDR3 bases: TGTGCCAGCAGCTTGGCTCGGTTGGCGGACAGTCAGCCCCAGCATTTT.

The chain has TRBV4-3 and TRBJ2-5, with TRBD2 identical over 8 bases. The V gene end was trimmed by 3 bases and the J gene end by 5 bases; junction bases not matched to a gene: 8. CDR1 is LGHNA, CDR2 YSLEER, per germline. The CDR3 length is 15 residues. Written as DNA, the CDR3 is TGCGCCAGCAGCCAGCGACCGGGGGGGCGGGAGACCCAGTACTTC. This gives the protein CASSQRPGGRETQYF.

This chain connects TRBV5-6 to TRBJ2-1; no clear D gene. This CDR3 spans 16 amino acids. Germline V gene data show CDR1 as SGHDT and CDR2 as YYEEEE. The V gene lost 2 bases and the J gene lost 0 bases, with 12 bases spanning the gap. The CDR3 nucleotides are TGTGCCAGCAGCTTAACGGCCGTTAGCTCCTACAATGAGCAGTTCTTC. Translation: CASSLTAVSSYNEQFF. Combining the CDR3 with reference TRBV5-6 and TRBJ2-1 gives the whole variable domain DAGVTQSPTHLIKTRGQQVTLRCSPKSGHDTVSWYQQALGQGPQFIFQYYEEEERQRGNFPDRFSGHQFPNYSSELNVNALLLGDSALYLCASSLTAVSSYNEQFFGPGTRLTVL.

Remarks on this clone: One end of the junction does not line up with germline, which may come from a read error. V is TRBV2 and J is TRBJ2-7, with 7 bases that match TRBD1. Per the germline V gene, CDR1 is SNHLY and CDR2 is FYNNEI. The length of the CDR3 is 11 residues. CDR3 bases: TGTGCCAGCAGTGATGGGGCAGGGGGAGCCTTC. It specifies CASSDGAGGAF.